These T cell receptor beta chains were read from a single sample in a study of Ad26.COV2.S vaccination and SARS-CoV-2 variants. Only in-frame clones appear in the TCRdb table, and some are missing; sequencing was by immunoSEQ multiplex PCR. The sample lists 300,000 to 400,000 clones, about 86% seen once, with 1.9% in the top ten. This specimen was peripheral blood, taken in a trial of Ad26.COV2.S vaccine versus placebo. The origin of the receptors is a person between 18 and 65 years old who received the Ad26.COV2.S COVID-19 vaccine or a placebo. Both conserved end residues are part of each CDR3. The order of the fields is V gene, D gene, clone size, CDR3 length, J gene, CDR3 protein, CDR3 DNA. The D gene is left open where the match is weak. Only some rows state a clone size, as once, few, many or a class for expanded clones.

v_call: TRBV12-5
d_call: TRBD1
clone_size: NA
cdr3_length: 14
j_call: TRBJ2-7
cdr3_aa: CASGPGQGPYEQYF
cdr3_nt: TGTGCTAGTGGCCCTGGACAGGGGCCCTACGAGCAGTACTTC

v_call: TRBV15
d_call: TRBD1
clone_size: NA
cdr3_length: 16
j_call: TRBJ2-2
cdr3_aa: CATSRDRGRNTGELFF
cdr3_nt: TGTGCCACCAGCAGAGACAGGGGGAGGAACACCGGGGAGCTGTTTTTT

v_call: TRBV19
d_call: TRBD1
clone_size: NA
cdr3_length: 16
j_call: TRBJ2-1
cdr3_aa: CASSIGRTGPPREQFF
cdr3_nt: TGTGCCAGTAGTATAGGGAGGACAGGCCCACCGAGAGAGCAGTTCTTC

v_call: TRBV29-1
d_call: NA
clone_size: NA
cdr3_length: 13
j_call: TRBJ1-1
cdr3_aa: CSVVRGSQTEAFF
cdr3_nt: TGCAGCGTGGTGCGGGGGTCACAGACTGAAGCTTTCTTT

v_call: TRBV5-1
d_call: NA
clone_size: NA
cdr3_length: 15
j_call: TRBJ1-4
cdr3_aa: CASSLAAGFGEKLFF
cdr3_nt: TGCGCCAGCAGCTTGGCGGCAGGGTTTGGTGAAAAACTGTTTTTT

v_call: TRBV4-1
d_call: TRBD1
clone_size: NA
cdr3_length: 15
j_call: TRBJ1-1
cdr3_aa: CASSQGGQGATEAFF
cdr3_nt: TGCGCCAGCAGCCAAGGGGGACAGGGGGCCACTGAAGCTTTCTTT

v_call: TRBV7-9
d_call: NA
clone_size: many
cdr3_length: 13
j_call: TRBJ1-2
cdr3_aa: CASNFGRGDGYTF
cdr3_nt: TGTGCCAGCAACTTTGGGAGGGGCGATGGCTACACCTTC

v_call: TRBV6-2/TRBV6-3
d_call: TRBD1
clone_size: NA
cdr3_length: 14
j_call: TRBJ1-2
cdr3_aa: CASSYGRQGDGYTF
cdr3_nt: TGTGCCAGCAGTTACGGTCGACAGGGAGATGGCTACACCTTC

v_call: TRBV28
d_call: NA
clone_size: NA
cdr3_length: 14
j_call: TRBJ1-3
cdr3_aa: CASSLRGFGNTIYF
cdr3_nt: TGTGCCAGCAGCCTGCGGGGGTTTGGAAACACCATATATTTT

v_call: TRBV7-9
d_call: TRBD1
clone_size: NA
cdr3_length: 14
j_call: TRBJ1-4
cdr3_aa: CASSFGTGGYQLFF
cdr3_nt: TGTGCCAGCAGCTTCGGGACAGGGGGGTATCAACTGTTTTTT

v_call: TRBV9
d_call: NA
clone_size: NA
cdr3_length: 15
j_call: TRBJ2-1
cdr3_aa: CASSVRGSSYNEQFF
cdr3_nt: TGTGCCAGCAGCGTAAGGGGGTCCTCCTACAATGAGCAGTTCTTC

v_call: TRBV20-1
d_call: NA
clone_size: NA
cdr3_length: 12
j_call: TRBJ1-2
cdr3_aa: CSASRGGDGYTF
cdr3_nt: TGCAGTGCTAGTCGCGGGGGAGATGGCTACACCTTC

v_call: TRBV6-6
d_call: TRBD1
clone_size: NA
cdr3_length: 15
j_call: TRBJ1-2
cdr3_aa: CASSHGTAANYGYTF
cdr3_nt: TGTGCCAGCAGTCACGGGACAGCAGCTAACTATGGCTACACCTTC

v_call: TRBV5-4
d_call: TRBD1
clone_size: NA
cdr3_length: 11
j_call: TRBJ1-2
cdr3_aa: CASSLDRETGF
cdr3_nt: TGTGCCAGCAGTCTCGACAGGGAAACAGGCTTC

v_call: TRBV6-5
d_call: NA
clone_size: NA
cdr3_length: 13
j_call: TRBJ2-7
cdr3_aa: CASSPPGSHEQYF
cdr3_nt: TGTGCCAGCAGTCCCCCGGGCAGCCACGAGCAGTACTTC

v_call: TRBV6-1
d_call: TRBD2
clone_size: NA
cdr3_length: 16
j_call: TRBJ2-5
cdr3_aa: CASSEVPLGLAQTQYF
cdr3_nt: TGTGCCAGCAGTGAAGTCCCCCTCGGACTAGCCCAGACCCAGTACTTC

v_call: TRBV7-9
d_call: NA
clone_size: NA
cdr3_length: 18
j_call: TRBJ2-3
cdr3_aa: CASSLNRSLGVSTDTQYF
cdr3_nt: TGTGCCAGCAGCTTAAATCGGTCATTGGGGGTTTCGACAGATACGCAGTATTTT

v_call: TRBV5-1
d_call: TRBD2
clone_size: NA
cdr3_length: 13
j_call: TRBJ2-7
cdr3_aa: CACSGDRAYEQYF
cdr3_nt: TGCGCCTGCAGCGGGGACCGAGCCTACGAGCAGTACTTC

v_call: TRBV7-9
d_call: NA
clone_size: once
cdr3_length: 15
j_call: TRBJ1-1
cdr3_aa: CASSLWGRFTTEAFF
cdr3_nt: TGTGCCAGCAGCTTATGGGGGCGCTTTACCACTGAAGCTTTCTTT

v_call: TRBV5-6
d_call: NA
clone_size: NA
cdr3_length: 15
j_call: TRBJ1-3
cdr3_aa: CASSLEQAAGNTIYF
cdr3_nt: TGTGCCAGCAGCCTAGAACAGGCCGCTGGAAACACCATATATTTT

v_call: TRBV7-9
d_call: NA
clone_size: NA
cdr3_length: 16
j_call: TRBJ1-4
cdr3_aa: CASSLAGRRSGEKLFF
cdr3_nt: TGTGCCAGCAGCTTAGCGGGAAGGCGGTCAGGGGAAAAACTGTTTTTT

v_call: TRBV29-1
d_call: NA
clone_size: NA
cdr3_length: 12
j_call: TRBJ1-2
cdr3_aa: CSVRTLNYGYTF
cdr3_nt: TGCAGCGTTCGGACACTTAACTATGGCTACACCTTC

v_call: TRBV20-1
d_call: NA
clone_size: NA
cdr3_length: 11
j_call: TRBJ1-2
cdr3_aa: CSASWGDGYTF
cdr3_nt: TGCAGTGCTAGTTGGGGGGATGGCTACACCTTC

v_call: TRBV28
d_call: TRBD1
clone_size: NA
cdr3_length: 13
j_call: TRBJ2-7
cdr3_aa: CASSGTGGYEQYF
cdr3_nt: TGTGCCAGCAGTGGGACAGGAGGCTACGAGCAGTACTTC

v_call: TRBV5-6
d_call: NA
clone_size: NA
cdr3_length: 15
j_call: TRBJ2-7
cdr3_aa: CASSRGTKNSYEQYF
cdr3_nt: TGTGCCAGCAGCCGGGGTACAAAAAACTCCTACGAGCAGTACTTC

v_call: TRBV10-1
d_call: NA
clone_size: NA
cdr3_length: 13
j_call: TRBJ1-1
cdr3_aa: CASSESGYTEAFF
cdr3_nt: TGCGCCAGCAGTGAGTCCGGCTACACTGAAGCTTTCTTT

v_call: TRBV19
d_call: NA
clone_size: few
cdr3_length: 18
j_call: TRBJ1-6
cdr3_aa: CASSGVRGASSYNSPLHF
cdr3_nt: TGTGCCAGTAGTGGTGTGCGAGGGGCCAGCTCCTATAATTCACCCCTCCACTTT

v_call: TRBV7-2
d_call: NA
clone_size: NA
cdr3_length: 12
j_call: TRBJ2-7
cdr3_aa: CASSPLGVEQYF
cdr3_nt: TGTGCCAGCAGCCCTCTGGGGGTCGAGCAGTACTTC

v_call: TRBV6-6
d_call: NA
clone_size: NA
cdr3_length: 14
j_call: TRBJ1-2
cdr3_aa: CASSARSGYYGYTF
cdr3_nt: TGTGCCAGCAGTGCCCGGTCAGGGTACTATGGCTACACCTTC

v_call: TRBV30
d_call: NA
clone_size: NA
cdr3_length: 15
j_call: TRBJ2-7
cdr3_aa: CAWSVGQWMSYEQYF
cdr3_nt: TGTGCCTGGAGTGTTGGACAGTGGATGTCCTACGAGCAGTACTTC

v_call: TRBV9
d_call: TRBD1
clone_size: NA
cdr3_length: 15
j_call: TRBJ1-1
cdr3_aa: CASSGGQGSATEAFF
cdr3_nt: TGTGCCAGCAGCGGAGGACAGGGAAGCGCCACTGAAGCTTTCTTT

v_call: TRBV5-4
d_call: NA
clone_size: NA
cdr3_length: 14
j_call: TRBJ2-3
cdr3_aa: CASSLDLVSDTQYF
cdr3_nt: TGTGCCAGCAGCTTGGATCTGGTTTCAGATACGCAGTATTTT

v_call: TRBV5-1
d_call: NA
clone_size: NA
cdr3_length: 12
j_call: TRBJ2-1
cdr3_aa: CASSLERYEQFF
cdr3_nt: TGCGCCAGCAGCTTAGAGCGCTATGAGCAGTTCTTC

v_call: TRBV7-6
d_call: NA
clone_size: NA
cdr3_length: 16
j_call: TRBJ2-5
cdr3_aa: CASTDLGGRGGETQYF
cdr3_nt: TGTGCCAGCACCGATCTAGGGGGAAGGGGGGGAGAGACCCAGTACTTC

v_call: TRBV5-4
d_call: NA
clone_size: few
cdr3_length: 15
j_call: TRBJ2-2
cdr3_aa: CASSIRDRGAGELFF
cdr3_nt: TGTGCCAGCAGCATACGGGACCGAGGGGCCGGGGAGCTGTTTTTT

v_call: TRBV3-1/TRBV3-2
d_call: NA
clone_size: NA
cdr3_length: 13
j_call: TRBJ2-1
cdr3_aa: CASSQGGRNEQFF
cdr3_nt: TGTGCCAGCAGCCAAGGGGGGAGGAATGAGCAGTTCTTC

v_call: TRBV2
d_call: TRBD2
clone_size: few
cdr3_length: 16
j_call: TRBJ2-3
cdr3_aa: CASSEGSGANTDTQYF
cdr3_nt: TGTGCCAGCAGTGAAGGGAGCGGGGCAAACACAGATACGCAGTATTTT

v_call: TRBV11-2
d_call: NA
clone_size: NA
cdr3_length: 15
j_call: TRBJ1-1
cdr3_aa: CASSLRAGLNTEAFF
cdr3_nt: TGTGCCAGCAGCTTAAGGGCAGGCTTGAACACTGAAGCTTTCTTT

v_call: TRBV30
d_call: NA
clone_size: NA
cdr3_length: 15
j_call: TRBJ2-2
cdr3_aa: CAWSVDTLTTGELFF
cdr3_nt: TGTGCCTGGAGTGTTGACACCTTAACGACCGGGGAGCTGTTTTTT

v_call: TRBV5-1
d_call: TRBD1
clone_size: NA
cdr3_length: 15
j_call: TRBJ2-6
cdr3_aa: CASSWTGSGANVLTF
cdr3_nt: TGCGCCAGCAGCTGGACAGGGTCTGGGGCCAACGTCCTGACTTTC

v_call: TRBV9
d_call: TRBD2
clone_size: NA
cdr3_length: 15
j_call: TRBJ2-5
cdr3_aa: CASSVVAGGQETQYF
cdr3_nt: TGTGCCAGCAGCGTAGTAGCGGGGGGTCAAGAGACCCAGTACTTC

v_call: TRBV19
d_call: NA
clone_size: NA
cdr3_length: 12
j_call: TRBJ1-3
cdr3_aa: CASSPLGSAIYF
cdr3_nt: TGTGCCAGTAGTCCCCTCGGTTCCGCCATATATTTT

v_call: TRBV4-3
d_call: NA
clone_size: NA
cdr3_length: 14
j_call: TRBJ1-1
cdr3_aa: CASSPTTGSTEAFF
cdr3_nt: TGCGCCAGCAGCCCGACCACAGGGTCCACTGAAGCTTTCTTT

v_call: TRBV30
d_call: NA
clone_size: NA
cdr3_length: 11
j_call: TRBJ1-2
cdr3_aa: CAWKRGHGYTF
cdr3_nt: TGTGCCTGGAAGCGGGGTCATGGCTACACCTTC